Presented here are 20 T cell receptor beta chains from one specimen sequenced in a study of CD8+CD57+ T cells in acquired aplastic anemia. The patients chosen for sequencing had shown expansion of CD8+CD57+ cells (detected by flow cytometry). Both TCR beta VDJ combination and CDR3 sequence profiling were carried out. Genomic DNA was the template for this profiling. From the reads, TCRdb called clonotypes with MiXCR, one entry per CDR3 protein. The sample yields a few hundred thousand distinct CDR3 sequences, 45% to 65% seen once. The specimen sequenced was sorted CD4+, CD8+, or CD8+CD57+ T cells (not recorded which) from PBMCs. The receptors originated from a human donor with aplastic anemia.

This clonotype appeared a few times. The V gene is TRBV5-1, the J gene TRBJ2-3; D is perhaps TRBD2 (6 bases). Trimming took 0 bases from V and 2 from J, leaving 7 bases between them. Germline V CDR1 and CDR2: SGHRS, YFSETQ. The CDR3 has 14 amino acids. This CDR3 reads CASSLGGTTDTQYF. The CDR3 DNA reads as TGCGCCAGCAGCTTGGGCGGGACCACAGATACGCAGTATTTT.

The chain has TRBV20-1 and TRBJ2-7; 8 bases are a match to TRBD1. The CDR3 is 14 amino acids. With 0 bases clipped from V and 4 bases from J, the junction kept 5 bases outside the gene matches. Germline assignment: CDR1 DFQATT and CDR2 SNEGSKA (reference sequence). The CDR3 loop is CSARDRTGWYEQYF. In DNA form, the CDR3 reads TGCAGTGCTAGAGATCGGACAGGGTGGTACGAGCAGTACTTC.

The genes are TRBV9 and TRBJ1-6, with 8 bases fitting TRBD1. Germline V lookup: CDR1 SGDLS, CDR2 YYNGEE. This CDR3 is built from 16 residues. Germline trimming cut 3 bases from V and 7 bases from J; bases unmatched to any gene: 9. The CDR3 region has the DNA TGTGCCAGCAGCGCGACCCCGACAGGGGCGAATTCACCCCTCCACTTT. Residues: CASSATPTGANSPLHF.

CDR3 sequence (DNA): TGCAGCGTCCTTTGGACAGGGGAGACTGAAGCTTTCTTT. Translation gives CSVLWTGETEAFF. The chain is built from TRBV29-1 and TRBJ1-1; 9 positions agree with TRBD1. The CDR3 is made up of 13 amino acids. Trimming cost V 6 bases and J 5 bases; bases outside gene matches: 7. Germline-derived CDR1 and CDR2 are SQVTM and ANQGSEA.

The CDR3 bases are TGTGCCATCAGTGAGTCCGGGACATCCTACGAGCAGTACTTC. It specifies CAISESGTSYEQYF. This sequence joins TRBV10-3 and TRBJ2-7; maybe TRBD1 (6 bases). Germline V gene sequence: CDR1 ENHRY, CDR2 SYGVKD. With 0 bases removed from V and 1 base from J, the gap between germline ends came to 7 bases. This CDR3 has 14 residues.

This clonotype was found once. The chain recombines TRBV7-9 with TRBJ2-1; tentative D call: TRBD1 (5 bases). Trimming shortened V by 5 bases and J by 0 bases, and 20 bases separated the two germline ends. The CDR3 has 18 amino acids. Per germline, CDR1 SEHNR and CDR2 FQNEAQ (reference sequence). CDR3 DNA: TGTGCCAGCAGCCCAATGGGTGGACACTGGAGCTCCTACAATGAGCAGTTCTTC. This encodes CASSPMGGHWSSYNEQFF.

The genes are TRBV7-8 and TRBJ2-3; D perhaps matches TRBD2 (6 bases). Trimming stripped 5 bases from V and 2 bases from J, with 14 bases between. The CDR3 is made up of 15 amino acids. Germline V gene lookup returns CDR1 SGHVS and CDR2 FQNEAQ. CDR3 DNA: TGTGCCAGCAGCCCCCCACTAGCATCCACAGATACGCAGTATTTT. This gives the protein CASSPPLASTDTQYF.

The V call is TRBV24-1, the J call TRBJ2-2, with D perhaps assigned TRBD1 or TRBD2 (5 bases each). The CDR3 sequence is 13 residues long. V was clipped by 9 bases and J by 0 bases, with 7 bases between them. The germline gives CDR1 KGHDR, CDR2 SFDVKD. The DNA for the CDR3 is TGTGCCACCCGGGACGCGAACACCGGGGAGCTGTTTTTT. It encodes CATRDANTGELFF.

This clonotype was detected many times. The genes are TRBV20-1 and TRBJ2-5; the match to TRBD2 covers 10 bases. The junction had 1 base not matched to a gene; V was cut back by 4 bases and J by 5 bases. In germline, CDR1 is DFQATT, CDR2 SNEGSKA (reference sequence). This CDR3 is 12 amino acids long. As DNA, the CDR3 is TGCAGTGCTAAGGGACTAGCGGAGACCCAGTACTTC. This translates into CSAKGLAETQYF.

This clonotype was counted only a few times. The final CDR3 position lacks the conserved phenylalanine or tryptophan, pointing to a likely read error. DNA of the CDR3: TGTGCCAGCAGTGCCAGTTCCCACTCACCCCTCCACTTG. Its translation: CASSASSHSPLHL. The V call is TRBV2, the J call TRBJ1-6; D gene unclear. The CDR3 spans 13 residues. V was trimmed by 4 bases and J by 10 bases, leaving 11 bases between them. The germline V gene encodes CDR1 SNHLY and CDR2 FYNNEI.

This clonotype was found a few times. The chain combines TRBV19 with TRBJ1-1; a weak D match, TRBD1 (5 bases). The V and J ends lost 4 bases and 1 base respectively, with 10 bases between them. There are 14 residues in the CDR3. Germline V gene sequence: CDR1 LNHDA, CDR2 SQIVND (reference sequence). CDR3 residues: CASSRTSSNTEAFF. The DNA of the CDR3 is TGTGCCAGTAGTAGGACAAGTTCGAACACTGAAGCTTTCTTT. The full variable domain, its missing parts supplied by reference TRBV19 and TRBJ1-1, is DGGITQSPKYLFRKEGQNVTLSCEQNLNHDAMYWYRQDPGQGLRLIYYSQIVNDFQKGDIAEGYSVSREKKESFPLTVTSAQKNPTAFYLCASSRTSSNTEAFFGQGTRLTVV.

Remarks on this clonotype: Germline is not matched at one junction end, which may reflect a read error. V is TRBV9 and J is TRBJ2-1; 9 bases line up with TRBD1. The CDR3 extends over 15 amino acids. CDR1 is SGDLS and CDR2 is YYNGEE in the germline V gene. CDR3 sequence reads: CASSIRDRELNERFF. The CDR3, as DNA: TGTGCCAGCAGCATTAGGGACAGGGAGTTAAATGAGCGGTTCTTC. Full variable domain (rest looked up from reference TRBV9 and TRBJ2-1): DSGVTQTPKHLITATGQRVTLRCSPRSGDLSVYWYQQSLDQGLQFLIQYYNGEERAKGNILERFSAQQFPDLHSELNLSSLELGDSALYFCASSIRDRELNERFFGPGTRLTVL.

This clonotype was seen many times. V usage is TRBV29-1 and J usage is TRBJ1-1; D might be TRBD1 (6 bases). This CDR3 region has 13 residues. The V end was cut by 7 bases, the J end by 0 bases, with 12 bases between. Germline lookup yields CDR1 SQVTM and CDR2 ANQGSEA. CDR3 DNA: TGCAGCGCGAGGGGGGGCCTGAACACTGAAGCTTTCTTT. Protein sequence: CSARGGLNTEAFF.

V gene TRBV20-1 combines with J gene TRBJ1-2, with TRBD1 matching 7 bases. Germline V lookup: CDR1 DFQATT, CDR2 SNEGSKA (reference sequence). J gave up 5 bases and V 1 base, and 7 bases lay outside the gene matches. This CDR3 spans 14 amino acids. The CDR3 spells CSARATGTRYGYTF. In DNA, the CDR3 is TGCAGTGCTAGAGCGACAGGGACGCGTTATGGCTACACCTTC.

On this clonotype: This may be a read error: a much more frequent sequence differs by one nucleotide. The chain has TRBV7-4 and TRBJ1-2; TRBD1 aligns across 9 bases. Germline loops: CDR1 SGHVT, CDR2 SQSDAQ. The V gene end was trimmed by 3 bases and the J gene end by 5 bases; junction bases not matched to a gene: 4. The CDR3 contains 14 residues. The CDR3: CASSFTGGEYGYTF. The CDR3 coding sequence is TGTGCCAGCAGCTTTACAGGGGGCGAGTATGGCTACACCTTC.

The chain employs TRBV20-1 and TRBJ2-7; possible D gene TRBD2, 6 bases. The V and J ends lost 4 bases and 1 base respectively, with 23 bases between them. This CDR3 has 17 residues. CDR1 is DFQATT and CDR2 is SNEGSKA in the germline V gene (reference sequence). CDR3 coding DNA: TGCAGTGCTAAAGGGTTGACGGGGAGGCTTAAGTCCTACGAGCAGTACTTC. It specifies CSAKGLTGRLKSYEQYF.

With respect to this clonotype: Relative to the germline gene, one junction end is altered; a read error may explain this. V and J are TRBV12-3 or TRBV12-4 and TRBJ2-7; D call uncertain. The CDR3 is 15 amino acids. The CDR3 loop is CASSVEPSNSYEQYF. The CDR3 DNA sequence: TGTGCCAGCAGCGTAGAGCCCTCGAACTCCTACGAGCAGTATTTC.

This clonotype was counted many times. The chain carries TRBV12-3 or TRBV12-4 and TRBJ1-1; tentatively, D is TRBD1 (5 bases). The CDR3 is 16 amino acids. Trimming cost V 1 base and J 5 bases, with 17 bases left between them. CDR3 bases: TGTGCCAGCAGTTTAGGGACTTACCGCGGGGGGACTGAAGCTTTCTTT. Its translation is CASSLGTYRGGTEAFF.

The rearrangement links TRBV15 to TRBJ1-2; 7 bases fit TRBD1. Germline trimming cut 0 bases from V and 5 bases from J; bases unmatched to any gene: 3. The CDR3 totals 14 residues. Germline V gene sequence: CDR1 LNHNV, CDR2 YYDKDF (reference sequence). The CDR3 spells CATSRDGGQYGYTF. DNA of the CDR3: TGTGCCACCAGCAGAGATGGGGGACAGTATGGCTACACCTTC.

The chain employs TRBV7-8 and TRBJ1-5; TRBD1 is a possible D gene (6 bases). The CDR3 consists of 15 residues. Germline lookup yields CDR1 SGHVS and CDR2 FQNEAQ. Deletions cut 1 base from V and 3 bases from J, with 10 bases between. CDR3 DNA: TGTGCCAGCAGCTTAGAAGGACAGTACAATCAGCCCCAGCATTTT. It encodes CASSLEGQYNQPQHF.